Below are 8 T cell receptor beta chains sequenced from a single sample in a study of T cells after yellow fever vaccination. TCRdb independently ran MiXCR on the 5' RACE reads; one entry per CDR3 protein. The sample yields approximately 300,000 distinct CDR3 sequences, 6.8% seen once. Sequences were derived from PBMCs, sampled roughly 46 days after the first yellow fever vaccination. These receptors all come from a man between 18 and 29 years old who received the YFV17D yellow fever vaccine.

The J gene is TRBJ2-3, the V gene TRBV12-3 or TRBV12-4; D assignment may be TRBD1 or TRBD2 (6 bases each). Trimming removed 2 bases from V and 6 bases from J, with 15 bases in between. There are 15 residues in the CDR3. The CDR3: CASSLYTGASDTQYF. The DNA for the CDR3 is TGTGCCAGCAGTTTATATACGGGGGCGTCGGATACGCAGTATTTT.

This clonotype was detected a few times. This sequence joins TRBV18 and TRBJ1-4, with D possibly matching TRBD1 (5 bases). The V end was cut by 6 bases, the J end by 8 bases, with 16 bases between. The germline V gene encodes CDR1 KGHSH and CDR2 LQKENI. The CDR3 length is 14 residues. The CDR3 region has the DNA TGTGCCAGCTCCGAAATAAACCCAGGGGAAAAACTGTTTTTT. Protein sequence: CASSEINPGEKLFF.

This clonotype was recorded at least ten times. This chain uses TRBV7-8 with TRBJ2-3; D is undetermined. The length of the CDR3 is 15 residues. Germline V gene lookup returns CDR1 SGHVS and CDR2 FQNEAQ. Trimming removed 4 bases at V and 0 bases at J, with 11 bases between. The CDR3 sequence: CASSSTITSTDTQYF. The CDR3 DNA is TGTGCCAGCAGCTCAACGATCACTAGCACAGATACGCAGTATTTT.

The CDR3 DNA reads TGCGCCAGCAGCTTCGGAGGGGGCAAGGGGGAGACCCAGTACTTC. It yields the protein CASSFGGGKGETQYF. The chain uses TRBV5-1 and TRBJ2-5; TRBD1 is a possible D gene (7 bases). With 2 bases removed from V and 5 bases from J, the gap between germline ends came to 16 bases. This CDR3 contains 15 residues. Germline values: CDR1 SGHRS, CDR2 YFSETQ.

The chain combines TRBV25-1 with TRBJ2-7; no clear D gene. V lost 4 bases and J 0 bases, leaving 13 bases between the germline ends. The CDR3 runs to 15 residues. CDR1 is MGHDK and CDR2 is SYGVNS in the germline V gene. The CDR3 coding sequence is TGTGCCAGCAGTGTAGGACGGAACAGCTCCTACGAGCAGTACTTC. Residues: CASSVGRNSSYEQYF.

This clonotype was seen at least ten times. The J gene is TRBJ1-2, the V gene TRBV7-2, with D perhaps TRBD1 (6 bases). V lost 7 bases and J lost 7, with 16 bases in between. The CDR3 has 13 residues. Germline V gene data show CDR1 as SGHTA and CDR2 as FQGNSA. The CDR3 DNA sequence: TGTGCCAGCACCTCAAACAGGGTTGGTGGCTACACCTTC. Protein sequence: CASTSNRVGGYTF. The entire variable domain, with the rest obtained from reference TRBV7-2 and TRBJ1-2, is as follows: GAGVSQSPSNKVTEKGKDVELRCDPISGHTALYWYRQSLGQGLEFLIYFQGNSAPDKSGLPSDRFSAERTGGSVSTLTIQRTQQEDSAVYLCASTSNRVGGYTFGSGTRLTVV.

The chain carries TRBV5-6 and TRBJ2-1; D call uncertain. The V and J ends lost 4 bases and 5 bases respectively, with 13 bases between them. The CDR3 extends over 14 amino acids. Germline assignment: CDR1 SGHDT and CDR2 YYEEEE. CDR3 in amino acids: CASSPELRHNEQFF. CDR3 bases: TGTGCCAGCAGCCCCGAGCTCCGGCACAATGAGCAGTTCTTC.

The chain joins TRBV4-3 to TRBJ2-2; the D gene is possibly TRBD1 (6 bases). From germline, CDR1 is LGHNA and CDR2 YSLEER. The germline V and J ends were trimmed by 1 base and 1 base, with 10 bases remaining between them. The CDR3 sequence is 16 residues long. Written as DNA, the CDR3 is TGCGCCAGCAGCCAAGGAGGGGACATGAACACCGGGGAGCTGTTTTTT. Encoded protein: CASSQGGDMNTGELFF.